A single sample gave rise to the 7 T cell receptor beta chains below, sequenced in a study of blood T cell repertoires in COVID-19. Sequencing was performed with immunoSEQ multiplex PCR; in TCRdb, only in-frame clones are kept and a portion is missing. The sample has some 330,000 clones, around 92% seen once. Sequenced sample: peripheral blood. Receptor source: a woman in her twenties or thirties with COVID-19, enrolled during active disease.

The chain carries TRBV6-2 or TRBV6-3 and TRBJ1-2; weak D call: TRBD1 (5 bases). The length of the CDR3 is 13 residues. V was trimmed by 4 bases and J by 5 bases, leaving 11 bases between them. The germline CDR1 and CDR2 sequences are MNHEY and SVGEGT. This chain's CDR3 is CASSFNRQYGYTF. CDR3 nucleotide sequence: TGTGCCAGCAGTTTTAACCGACAGTATGGCTACACCTTC.

The V and J genes are TRBV11-3 and TRBJ2-3, with 10 bases lining up with TRBD1. The germline CDR1 and CDR2 sequences are SGHNT and YENEEA. J was trimmed by 4 bases and V by 4 bases; bases with no gene match: 8. This CDR3 region has 16 residues. The CDR3 protein is CASSSPGTGVSDTQYF. The DNA of the CDR3 is TGTGCCAGCAGCTCGCCCGGGACAGGGGTATCAGATACGCAGTATTTT.

The gene calls are TRBV13 and TRBJ2-4; a possible D gene is TRBD1 (5 bases). V shed 4 bases and J shed 5 bases, with 12 bases lying between them. The CDR3 sequence is 14 residues long. From germline, CDR1 is PRHDT and CDR2 FYEKMQ (reference sequence). CDR3 nucleotides: TGTGCCAGCAGCTCCCCGGACACCCAAAACATTCAGTACTTC. Residues: CASSSPDTQNIQYF.

The V and J genes are TRBV5-1 and TRBJ1-2; D uncertain. Between the trimmed V and J ends, which lost 3 bases and 5 bases, there was a span of 17 bases. The germline V gene encodes CDR1 SGHRS and CDR2 YFSETQ. This CDR3 has 15 amino acids. CDR3 sequence (DNA): TGCGCCAGCAGCTCGACGGCCGGGGTAGAGTATGGCTACACCTTC. This sequence encodes CASSSTAGVEYGYTF.

This sequence joins TRBV11-2 and TRBJ1-3; possible D gene TRBD1, 6 bases. Germline values: CDR1 SGHAT, CDR2 FQNNGV. Trimming cost V 5 bases and J 0 bases, with 11 bases left between them. The CDR3 is made up of 15 amino acids. The CDR3: CASSMGAFSGNTIYF. Written as DNA, the CDR3 is TGTGCCAGCAGCATGGGGGCCTTCTCTGGAAACACCATATATTTT.

The V call is TRBV27, the J call TRBJ1-2, with D unresolved. In germline, CDR1 is MNHEY, CDR2 SMNVEV (reference sequence). The CDR3 is 9 amino acids. CDR3 bases: TGTGCTGCGGGGTATGGCTACACCTTC. Amino acids: CAAGYGYTF.

The chain employs TRBV3-1 (or the pseudogene TRBV3-2) and TRBJ2-2; 8 bases fit TRBD2. V was clipped by 0 bases and J by 9 bases; unmatched bases: 6. Germline CDR1 LGHDT, CDR2 YNNKEL (reference sequence). The CDR3 is 15 amino acids. CDR3 sequence (DNA): TGTGCCAGCAGCCAAGATGCGGGAGGAGCGAGGGAGCTGTTTTTT. Translation gives CASSQDAGGARELFF.